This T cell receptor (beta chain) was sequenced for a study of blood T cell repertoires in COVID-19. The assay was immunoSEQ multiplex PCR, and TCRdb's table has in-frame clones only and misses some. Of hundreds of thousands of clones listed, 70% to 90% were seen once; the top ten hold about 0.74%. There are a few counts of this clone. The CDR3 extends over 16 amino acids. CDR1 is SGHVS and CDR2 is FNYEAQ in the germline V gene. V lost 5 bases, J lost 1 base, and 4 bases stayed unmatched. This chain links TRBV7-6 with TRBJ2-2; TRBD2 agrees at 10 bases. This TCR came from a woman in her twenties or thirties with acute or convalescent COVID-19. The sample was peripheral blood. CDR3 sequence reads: CASSLRTSGNTGELFF. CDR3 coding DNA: TGTGCCAGCAGCCTGAGGACTAGCGGGAACACCGGGGAGCTGTTTTTT.